These T cell receptor beta chains were read from a single sample in a study of shared clonotypes between healthy human individuals. Produced via immunoSEQ multiplex PCR; TCRdb's table is partial and in-frame only. Here the sample spans about 1.9 million clones, around 95% being singletons. The sequenced material came from naive CD8+ T cells from PBMCs. These receptors all come from a man aged 18 to 35 in good health. Some clones in this sample may be carry-over from other donors' samples. Both conserved end residues are part of each CDR3. D genes are given only for firm matches. Clone size is not always given. Where it is, it says once, few, many or a class for expanded clones.

TRBV5-6	-	-	TRBJ2-1	CASSSNPQRNEQFF	TGTGCCAGCAGCTCGAACCCACAGAGGAATGAGCAGTTCTTC
TRBV7-8	-	TRBD1	TRBJ1-2	CASSRRPGQGAYNGYTF	TGTGCCAGCAGCCGTCGTCCGGGACAGGGGGCATACAATGGCTACACCTTC
TRBV5-6	few	-	TRBJ1-1	CASSLGIPNTEAFF	TGTGCCAGCAGCTTGGGGATTCCGAATACTGAAGCTTTCTTT
TRBV27	-	-	TRBJ2-1	CASSFSRGHNEQFF	TGTGCCAGCAGTTTCTCGCGGGGACACAATGAGCAGTTCTTC
TRBV30	-	TRBD1	TRBJ1-2	CAWSGRDRGTLYGYTF	TGTGCCTGGAGTGGGCGGGACAGGGGGACCCTCTATGGCTACACCTTC
TRBV7-2	once	TRBD1	TRBJ1-1	CASSLPLQTGGIGNTEAFF	TGTGCCAGCAGCTTACCCCTTCAGACAGGGGGCATCGGGAACACTGAAGCTTTCTTT
TRBV28	-	TRBD2	TRBJ2-5	CASSLGLAEGFQETQYF	TGTGCCAGCAGCCTGGGACTAGCGGAGGGTTTCCAAGAGACCCAGTACTTC
TRBV11-2	-	-	TRBJ1-2	CASSLDSLGGYTF	TGTGCCAGCAGCTTGGACAGTCTTGGGGGCTACACCTTC
TRBV15	-	-	TRBJ2-2	CATSLREAPGELFF	TGTGCCACCAGCCTCAGGGAAGCCCCCGGGGAGCTGTTTTTT
TRBV28	-	TRBD1	TRBJ2-7	CASPRRDRLSYEQYF	TGTGCCAGCCCCCGCCGGGACAGACTCTCCTACGAGCAGTACTTC
TRBV4-3	-	-	TRBJ1-2	CASSQDLRGGGVFYGYTF	TGCGCCAGCAGCCAAGACCTCAGGGGTGGGGGCGTCTTCTATGGCTACACCTTC
TRBV9	-	-	TRBJ1-2	CASSLSSGGQEYTGGLNYGYTF	TGTGCCAGCAGCTTAAGTTCTGGCGGGCAGGAGTACACAGGTGGGCTGAACTATGGCTACACCTTC
TRBV13	-	-	TRBJ2-2	CASSADRNTGELFF	TGTGCCAGCAGCGCGGACAGGAACACCGGGGAGCTGTTTTTT
TRBV5-1	once	TRBD2	TRBJ2-7	CASSATSGGYEQYF	TGCGCCAGCAGCGCGACTAGCGGGGGCTACGAGCAGTACTTC
TRBV19	-	TRBD1	TRBJ2-1	CASSTSTGRPYNEQFF	TGTGCCAGTAGTACCTCGACAGGGCGACCATACAATGAGCAGTTCTTC
TRBV19	-	TRBD1	TRBJ2-3	CASTDRITDTQYF	TGTGCCAGTACGGACAGGATCACAGATACGCAGTATTTT
TRBV20-1	-	-	TRBJ1-1	CRPWGTEAFF	TGCAGGCCCTGGGGGACTGAAGCTTTCTTT
TRBV27	-	-	TRBJ1-1	CASSFGGSGTEAFF	TGTGCCAGCAGTTTTGGGGGCTCGGGCACTGAAGCTTTCTTT
TRBV4-1	-	-	TRBJ2-7	CASSQDVLDPTEQYF	TGCGCCAGCAGCCAAGACGTTCTAGATCCGACCGAGCAGTACTTC
TRBV4-1	-	-	TRBJ1-2	CASSQGAWLIF	TGCGCCAGCAGCCAAGGGGCTTGGTTGATCTTC